A selection of T cell receptor beta chains follows, all from one sample in a study of cytotoxic CD8 clonotypes in ibrutinib-treated CLL. Libraries were prepared by immunoSEQ multiplex PCR; TCRdb keeps only in-frame clonotypes and omits some of them. The table includes some 58,000 clones, over 60% detected once. The sequencing here drew on PBMCs, taken after 12 months of ibrutinib treatment. The receptors come from a human donor with chronic lymphocytic leukemia. Each CDR3 is given without its conserved first and last residue. A clone size is listed for some rows: how often the clone was seen (once, few, many), or a class if it is expanded.

size	V	J	CDR3
NA	TRBV6-5	TRBJ2-7	ASSPLTQVDEQY
NA	TRBV27	TRBJ2-5	ASSQPTTKETQY
once	TRBV20-1	TRBJ2-5	SAPDIETQY
NA	TRBV6-1	TRBJ2-7	ASSEFGTGGLYEQY
NA	TRBV5-1	TRBJ2-5	ASSPGRGGKTQY
once	TRBV30	TRBJ2-2	AWRGPGLAGGYTGELF
few	TRBV18	TRBJ1-2	ASSPVILSGYGYT
NA	TRBV7-9	TRBJ2-1	ASSPGSGLAGNEQF
NA	TRBV2	TRBJ2-7	ASSDQQGPFYEQY
few	TRBV20-1	TRBJ2-1	SASLNEQF
NA	TRBV19	TRBJ2-3	ASSITGSSTDTQY
NA	TRBV6-1	TRBJ1-1	ASSFLNTEAF
once	TRBV28	TRBJ2-7	ASSQHRDSYEQY
NA	TRBV6-6	TRBJ1-5	ASSYSSGQGNQPQH
few	TRBV28	TRBJ2-2	ASSTVKTTNTGELF
NA	TRBV9	TRBJ2-3	ASSVVSTDTQY
NA	TRBV9	TRBJ2-3	ASSPGTSGRFSADTQY
many	TRBV6-4	TRBJ2-3	ASSPEGNTDTQY
NA	TRBV7-2	TRBJ2-7	ASSHPTGRVEQY
NA	TRBV28	TRBJ2-2	ASSFGRRDTGELF
NA	TRBV7-6	TRBJ1-1	ASSLDDTGSTEAF
NA	TRBV5-1	TRBJ2-2	ASSFEGHTGELF
NA	TRBV28	TRBJ1-4	ATGQGPLQEKLF
once	TRBV5-1	TRBJ2-5	ASSGGQGWETQY
NA	TRBV4-1	TRBJ1-2	ASSQDRRGVGGYT
NA	TRBV20-1	TRBJ1-1	SAQTVAEAF
NA	TRBV30	TRBJ1-6	AWTEGLAYNSPLH
NA	TRBV6-1	TRBJ1-2	ASSEYSSGQGSGYT
few	TRBV28	TRBJ1-2	ASRPGTGRDGYT
few	TRBV27	TRBJ1-2	ASSSADSNYGYT
NA	TRBV18	TRBJ2-3	ASSPLAVSTDTQY
few	TRBV2	TRBJ1-5	ASSSGVGQPQH
NA	TRBV28	TRBJ2-7	ASSPHPTGVEPYEQY
NA	TRBV5-1	TRBJ1-2	ASSLDGPNGYT
NA	TRBV5-1	TRBJ1-4	ASSPGQGNHIGELF
NA	TRBV9	TRBJ2-7	ASSPSGRSREQY
NA	TRBV28	TRBJ2-1	ASSRPGLNDNEQF